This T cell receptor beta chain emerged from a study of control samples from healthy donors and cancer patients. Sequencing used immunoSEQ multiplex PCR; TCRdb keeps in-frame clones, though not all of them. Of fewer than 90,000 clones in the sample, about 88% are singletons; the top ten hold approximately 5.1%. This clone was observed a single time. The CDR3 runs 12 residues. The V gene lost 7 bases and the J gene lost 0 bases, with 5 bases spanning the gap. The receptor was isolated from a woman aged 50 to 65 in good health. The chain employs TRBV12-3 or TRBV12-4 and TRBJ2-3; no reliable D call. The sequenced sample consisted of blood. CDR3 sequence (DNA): TGTGCCAGCAAAGCTAGCACAGATACGCAGTATTTT. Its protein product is CASKASTDTQYF.